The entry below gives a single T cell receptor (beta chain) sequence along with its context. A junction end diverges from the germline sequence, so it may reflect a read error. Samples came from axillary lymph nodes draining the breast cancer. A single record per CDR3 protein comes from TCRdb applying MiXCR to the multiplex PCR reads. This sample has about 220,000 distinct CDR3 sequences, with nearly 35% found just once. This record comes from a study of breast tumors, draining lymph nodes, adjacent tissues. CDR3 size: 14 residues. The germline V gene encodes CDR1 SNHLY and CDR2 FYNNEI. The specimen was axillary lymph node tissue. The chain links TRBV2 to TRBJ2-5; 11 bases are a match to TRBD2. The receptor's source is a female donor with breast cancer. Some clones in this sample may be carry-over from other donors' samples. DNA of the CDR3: TGTGCCACCAGTGGAACTAGCGGGGGTGAGACCCAGTACTTC. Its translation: CATSGTSGGETQYF. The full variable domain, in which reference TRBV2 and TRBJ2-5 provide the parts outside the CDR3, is EPEVTQTPSHQVTQMGQEVILRCVPISNHLYFYWYRQILGQKVEFLVSFYNNEISEKSEIFDDQFSVERPDGSNFTLKIRSTKLEDSAMYFCATSGTSGGETQYFGPGTRLLVL.